The rows below give T cell receptor beta chains drawn from one sample of a study of blood T cells in healthy people across ages. TCRdb itself ran the 5' RACE reads through MiXCR, one entry per CDR3 protein. The sample consists of 1,500,000 or so distinct CDR3 sequences, about 42% of them appearing once. The sequenced sample consisted of blood. These receptors all come from a woman aged 18-29 years in good health. Each CDR3 is given with its conserved first and last residue. The D gene is left open where the match is weak. Size tells how often a clone was seen (once, few, many) or the class of an expanded clone, and some rows leave it out.

>.|.|TRBV19|TRBJ1-1
CASSWGHAEAFF
TGTGCCAGTAGTTGGGGCCATGCTGAAGCTTTCTTT
>.|.|TRBV7-2|TRBJ1-5
CASSYGADNQPQHF
TGTGCCAGCAGCTACGGGGCAGACAATCAGCCCCAGCATTTT
>.|few|TRBV11-2|TRBJ1-1
CASSPVKLPGWAEAFF
TGTGCCAGCAGCCCCGTAAAGTTGCCGGGGTGGGCTGAAGCTTTCTTT
>TRBD2|.|TRBV4-1|TRBJ2-7
CASSQEILAGHNEQYF
TGCGCCAGCAGCCAAGAAATACTAGCGGGGCACAATGAGCAGTACTTC
>.|.|TRBV6-2/TRBV6-3|TRBJ2-7
CASSYYGDPSYNEQYF
TGTGCCAGCAGTTACTACGGGGACCCCTCCTACAATGAGCAGTACTTC
>TRBD1|few|TRBV5-5|TRBJ1-5
CASSLPYGQGPQHF
TGTGCCAGCAGCTTGCCCTACGGACAGGGGCCCCAGCATTTT
>TRBD1|.|TRBV11-2|TRBJ1-2
CASSLTQGADYGYTF
TGTGCCAGCAGCTTGACACAGGGGGCCGACTATGGCTACACCTTC
>.|few|TRBV2|TRBJ1-1
CASSGYRNTEAFF
TGTGCCAGCAGTGGATACAGGAACACTGAAGCTTTCTTT
>TRBD2|many|TRBV20-1|TRBJ2-1
CSASGGKNNEQFF
TGCAGTGCTAGCGGGGGGAAAAACAATGAGCAGTTCTTC
>TRBD1|few|TRBV9|TRBJ2-7
CASSVRGQGYTKQYF
TGTGCCAGCAGCGTAAGAGGACAGGGGTATACGAAGCAGTACTTC
>.|.|TRBV18|TRBJ2-3
CASSPPRASTDTQYF
TGTGCCAGCTCACCACCGAGGGCTAGCACAGATACGCAGTATTTT
>TRBD2|.|TRBV9|TRBJ2-1
CASSVGQRGANDEQFF
TGTGCCAGCAGCGTAGGTCAGCGGGGGGCTAACGATGAGCAGTTCTTC
>TRBD1|.|TRBV4-1|TRBJ2-7
CASSRRQGSYDEQYF
TGCGCCAGCAGCCGTCGACAGGGGAGTTATGACGAGCAGTACTTC
>TRBD2|.|TRBV28|TRBJ2-7
CASSRASGRLEYF
TGTGCCAGTTCGAGGGCTAGCGGGAGGTTGGAGTACTTC
>.|many|TRBV7-2|TRBJ2-3
CASNQVTDTQYF
TGTGCCAGCAACCAAGTCACAGATACGCAGTATTTT
>.|.|TRBV6-6|TRBJ1-5
CASSYPQQGGQPQHF
TGTGCCAGCAGTTACCCCCAACAGGGAGGTCAGCCCCAGCATTTT
>.|.|TRBV29-1|TRBJ2-7
CSVSGGDLFPYEQYF
TGCAGCGTTTCTGGGGGTGACCTATTCCCCTACGAGCAGTACTTC
>TRBD1|.|TRBV5-1|TRBJ1-1
CAITTGGAFF
TGCGCCATAACCACAGGGGGAGCTTTCTTT
>TRBD2|.|TRBV20-1|TRBJ2-3
CSARVASGDGTQYF
TGCAGTGCTAGAGTGGCTAGCGGGGACGGTACGCAGTATTTT